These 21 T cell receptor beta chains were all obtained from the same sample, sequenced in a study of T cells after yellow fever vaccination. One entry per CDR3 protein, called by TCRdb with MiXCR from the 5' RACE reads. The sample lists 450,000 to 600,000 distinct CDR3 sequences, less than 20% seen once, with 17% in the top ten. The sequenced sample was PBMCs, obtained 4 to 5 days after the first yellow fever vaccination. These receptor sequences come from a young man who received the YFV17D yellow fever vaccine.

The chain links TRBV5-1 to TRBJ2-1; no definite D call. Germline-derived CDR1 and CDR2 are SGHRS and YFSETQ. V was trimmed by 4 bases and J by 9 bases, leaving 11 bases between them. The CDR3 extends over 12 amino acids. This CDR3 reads CASSPERSEQFF. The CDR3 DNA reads TGCGCCAGCAGCCCCGAGAGGAGTGAGCAGTTCTTC.

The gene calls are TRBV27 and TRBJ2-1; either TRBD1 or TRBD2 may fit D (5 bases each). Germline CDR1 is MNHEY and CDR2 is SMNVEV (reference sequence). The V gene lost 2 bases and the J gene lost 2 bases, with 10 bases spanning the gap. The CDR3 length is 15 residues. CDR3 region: CASSLDGAPYNEQFF. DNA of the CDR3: TGTGCCAGCAGTTTAGACGGGGCGCCCTACAATGAGCAGTTCTTC.

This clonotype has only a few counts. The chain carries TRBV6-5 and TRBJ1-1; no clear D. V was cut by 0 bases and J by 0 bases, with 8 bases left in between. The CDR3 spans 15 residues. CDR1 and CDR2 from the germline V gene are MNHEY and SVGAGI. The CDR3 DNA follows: TGTGCCAGCAGTTACTCGGGGTTCATGAACACTGAAGCTTTCTTT. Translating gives CASSYSGFMNTEAFF.

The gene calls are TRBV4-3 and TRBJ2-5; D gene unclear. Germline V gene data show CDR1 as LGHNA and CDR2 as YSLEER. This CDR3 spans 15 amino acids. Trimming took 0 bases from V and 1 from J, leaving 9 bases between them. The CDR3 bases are TGCGCCAGCAGCCAAGATCTGGAAATCCAAGAGACCCAGTACTTC. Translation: CASSQDLEIQETQYF.

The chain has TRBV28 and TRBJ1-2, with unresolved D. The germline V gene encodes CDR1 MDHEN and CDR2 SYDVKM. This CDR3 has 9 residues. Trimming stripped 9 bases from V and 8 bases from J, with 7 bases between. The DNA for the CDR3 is TGTGCCAGTGGTGGGGGCTACACCTTC. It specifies CASGGGYTF.

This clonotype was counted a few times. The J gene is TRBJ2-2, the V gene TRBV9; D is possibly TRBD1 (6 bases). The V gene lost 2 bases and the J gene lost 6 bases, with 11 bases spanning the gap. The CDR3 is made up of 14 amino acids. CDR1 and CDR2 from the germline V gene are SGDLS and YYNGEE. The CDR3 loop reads CASSVTGTPGELFF. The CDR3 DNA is TGTGCCAGCAGCGTCACCGGGACACCCGGGGAGCTGTTTTTT.

Here the CDR3 reads CASSPQGTEETQYF. In DNA form, the CDR3 reads TGCGCCAGCAGCCCGCAGGGGACAGAAGAGACCCAGTACTTC. The V gene is TRBV5-1, the J gene TRBJ2-5, with 7 bases that match TRBD1. The CDR3 contains 14 residues. Germline CDR1 reads SGHRS; CDR2 reads YFSETQ. J was trimmed by 3 bases and V by 4 bases; bases with no gene match: 6.

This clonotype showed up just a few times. CDR3 region: CASSRQGVSYGYTF. The CDR3 bases are TGTGCCAGCAGCAGACAGGGGGTTAGCTATGGCTACACCTTC. The chain has TRBV6-1 and TRBJ1-2; 9 bases fit TRBD1. The V gene's germline CDR1 is MNHNS and CDR2 SASEGT. The V gene end was trimmed by 6 bases and the J gene end by 4 bases; junction bases not matched to a gene: 6. The CDR3 runs 14 residues.

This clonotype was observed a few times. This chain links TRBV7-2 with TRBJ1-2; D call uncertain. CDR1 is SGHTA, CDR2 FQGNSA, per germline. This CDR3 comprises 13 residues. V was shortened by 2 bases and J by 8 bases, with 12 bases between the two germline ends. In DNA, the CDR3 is TGTGCCAGCAGCTTATTACCAGGCCAAGGCTACACCTTC. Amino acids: CASSLLPGQGYTF.

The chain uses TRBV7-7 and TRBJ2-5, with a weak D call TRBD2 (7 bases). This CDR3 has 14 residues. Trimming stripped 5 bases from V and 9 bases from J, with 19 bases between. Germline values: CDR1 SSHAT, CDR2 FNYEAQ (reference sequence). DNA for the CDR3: TGTGCCAGCAGCGATAATTCAAGGGGGGGAGCCCAGTACTTC. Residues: CASSDNSRGGAQYF. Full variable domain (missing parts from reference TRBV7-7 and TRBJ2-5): GAGVSQSPRYKVTKRGQDVTLRCDPISSHATLYWYQQALGQGPEFLTYFNYEAQPDKSGLPSDRFSAERPEGSISTLTIQRTEQRDSAMYRCASSDNSRGGAQYFGPGTRLLVL.

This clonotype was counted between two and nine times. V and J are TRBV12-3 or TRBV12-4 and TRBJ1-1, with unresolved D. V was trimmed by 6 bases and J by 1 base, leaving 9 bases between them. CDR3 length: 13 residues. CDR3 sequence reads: CASRFTGNTEAFF. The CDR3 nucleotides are TGTGCCAGCAGATTCACTGGGAACACTGAAGCTTTCTTT.

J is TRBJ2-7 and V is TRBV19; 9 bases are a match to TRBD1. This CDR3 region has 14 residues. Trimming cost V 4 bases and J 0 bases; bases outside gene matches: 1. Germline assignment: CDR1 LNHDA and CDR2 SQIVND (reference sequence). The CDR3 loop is CASSKQGASYEQYF. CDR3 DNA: TGTGCCAGTAGTAAACAGGGGGCCTCCTACGAGCAGTACTTC. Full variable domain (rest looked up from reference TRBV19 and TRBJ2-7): DGGITQSPKYLFRKEGQNVTLSCEQNLNHDAMYWYRQDPGQGLRLIYYSQIVNDFQKGDIAEGYSVSREKKESFPLTVTSAQKNPTAFYLCASSKQGASYEQYFGPGTRLTVT.

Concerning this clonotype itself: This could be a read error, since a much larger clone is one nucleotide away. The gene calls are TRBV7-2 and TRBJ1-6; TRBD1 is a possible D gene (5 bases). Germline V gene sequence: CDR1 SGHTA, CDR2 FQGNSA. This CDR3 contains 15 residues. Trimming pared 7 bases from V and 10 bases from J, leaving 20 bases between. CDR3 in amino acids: CASTTARRGLSPLHF. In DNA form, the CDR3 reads TGTGCCAGCACGACGGCCAGACGGGGCCTCTCACCCCTCCACTTT.

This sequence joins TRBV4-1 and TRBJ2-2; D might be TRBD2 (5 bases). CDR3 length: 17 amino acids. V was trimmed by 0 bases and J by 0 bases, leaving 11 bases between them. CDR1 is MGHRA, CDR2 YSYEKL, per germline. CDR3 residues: CASSQDQRAANTGELFF. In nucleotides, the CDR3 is TGCGCCAGCAGCCAAGATCAGAGGGCTGCGAACACCGGGGAGCTGTTTTTT.

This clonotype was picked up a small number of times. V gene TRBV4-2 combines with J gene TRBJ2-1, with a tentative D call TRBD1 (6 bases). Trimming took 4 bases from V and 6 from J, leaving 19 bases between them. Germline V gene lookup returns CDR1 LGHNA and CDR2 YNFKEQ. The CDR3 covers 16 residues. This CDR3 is CASSRQGPKVGNEQFF. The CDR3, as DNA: TGTGCCAGCAGCCGTCAGGGGCCCAAAGTTGGCAATGAGCAGTTCTTC.

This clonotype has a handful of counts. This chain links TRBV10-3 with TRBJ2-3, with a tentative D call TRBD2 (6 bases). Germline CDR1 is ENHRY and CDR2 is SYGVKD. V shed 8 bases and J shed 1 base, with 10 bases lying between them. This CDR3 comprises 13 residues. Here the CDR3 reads CAIATGGTDTQYF. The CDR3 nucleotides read TGTGCCATCGCTACGGGGGGCACAGATACGCAGTATTTT.

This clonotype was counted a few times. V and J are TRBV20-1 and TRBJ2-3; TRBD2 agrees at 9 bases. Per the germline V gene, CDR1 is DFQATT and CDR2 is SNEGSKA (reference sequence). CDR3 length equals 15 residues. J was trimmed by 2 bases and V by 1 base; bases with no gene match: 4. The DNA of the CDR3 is TGCAGTGCTAGAGGGCTAGCGGGGCCCACAGATACGCAGTATTTT. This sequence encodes CSARGLAGPTDTQYF.

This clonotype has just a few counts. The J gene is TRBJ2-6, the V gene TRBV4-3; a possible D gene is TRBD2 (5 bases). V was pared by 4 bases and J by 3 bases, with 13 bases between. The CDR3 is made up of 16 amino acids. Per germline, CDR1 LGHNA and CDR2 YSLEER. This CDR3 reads CASSPWDGGGANVLTF. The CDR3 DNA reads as TGCGCCAGCAGCCCCTGGGATGGAGGTGGGGCCAACGTCCTGACTTTC.

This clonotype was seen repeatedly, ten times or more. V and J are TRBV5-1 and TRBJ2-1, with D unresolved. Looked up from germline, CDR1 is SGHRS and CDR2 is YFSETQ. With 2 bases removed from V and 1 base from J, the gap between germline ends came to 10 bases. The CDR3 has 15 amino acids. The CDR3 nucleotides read TGCGCCAGCAGCTTCGATCAGTCTTCCTACAATGAGCAGTTCTTC. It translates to CASSFDQSSYNEQFF.

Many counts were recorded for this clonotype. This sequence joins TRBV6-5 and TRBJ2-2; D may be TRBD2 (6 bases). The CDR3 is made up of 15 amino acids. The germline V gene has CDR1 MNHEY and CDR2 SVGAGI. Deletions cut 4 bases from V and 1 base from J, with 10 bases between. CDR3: CASSSGLLNTGELFF. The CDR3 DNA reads TGTGCCAGCAGTTCGGGACTTCTGAACACCGGGGAGCTGTTTTTT.

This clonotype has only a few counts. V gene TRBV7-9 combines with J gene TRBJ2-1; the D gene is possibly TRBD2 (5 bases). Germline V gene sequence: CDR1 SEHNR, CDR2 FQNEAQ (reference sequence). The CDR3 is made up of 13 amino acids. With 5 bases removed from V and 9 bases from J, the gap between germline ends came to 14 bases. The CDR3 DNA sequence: TGTGCCAGCAGCCTAGGGATCGGAGGTGAGCAGTTCTTC. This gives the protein CASSLGIGGEQFF. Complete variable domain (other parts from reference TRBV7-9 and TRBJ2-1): DTGVSQNPRHKITKRGQNVTFRCDPISEHNRLYWYRQTLGQGPEFLTYFQNEAQLEKSRLLSDRFSAERPKGSFSTLEIQRTEQGDSAMYLCASSLGIGGEQFFGPGTRLTVL.